Each of the 29 T cell receptor beta chains below was sequenced from the same sample in a study of blood T cell repertoires in COVID-19. TCRdb's table, derived via immunoSEQ multiplex PCR, lists solely in-frame clones and lacks some. The data show about 520,000 clones, 70% to 90% seen once. Sequenced: peripheral blood. Receptor source: a human donor in a cohort sampled during active COVID-19.

The chain employs TRBV7-2 and TRBJ2-1; 7 bases are a match to TRBD2. The J segment lost 10 bases and the V segment lost 1 base, leaving 10 bases of the junction unmatched. This CDR3 is built from 15 residues. The germline CDR1 and CDR2 sequences are SGHTA and FQGNSA. DNA of the CDR3: TGTGCCAGCAGCTTAGGCGGGAGTCTAATAGGGGAGCAGTTCTTC. Its protein product is CASSLGGSLIGEQFF.

The rearrangement links TRBV27 to TRBJ1-5, with TRBD1 matching 7 bases. From germline, CDR1 is MNHEY and CDR2 SMNVEV (reference sequence). Germline trimming cut 3 bases from V and 6 bases from J; bases unmatched to any gene: 11. CDR3 length: 16 residues. DNA for the CDR3: TGTGCCAGCAGTTTGAGGGGGCGGGCCACTACTCAGCCCCAGCATTTT. Protein sequence: CASSLRGRATTQPQHF.

The chain combines TRBV9 with TRBJ2-3; TRBD1 matches 8 bases. CDR3 length: 17 residues. From germline, CDR1 is SGDLS and CDR2 YYNGEE. V was clipped by 4 bases and J by 1 base; unmatched bases: 11. For the CDR3, the DNA is TGTGCCAGCAGCCCACGACCGGACAGGGAAGGCACAGATACGCAGTATTTT. Translated: CASSPRPDREGTDTQYF.

V is TRBV11-2 and J is TRBJ1-1; 12 nucleotides agree with TRBD1. The ends lost 3 bases at V and 5 bases at J; junction bases unmatched: 7. Germline CDR1 is SGHAT and CDR2 is FQNNGV. The CDR3 covers 16 residues. CDR3 sequence (DNA): TGTGCCAGCAGCTTGCGGGACAGGGGGCGCAGGACTGAAGCTTTCTTT. Its protein is CASSLRDRGRRTEAFF.

The chain joins TRBV6-2 or TRBV6-3 to TRBJ2-1, with D possibly TRBD1 on 8 matching bases. The CDR3 has 15 amino acids. The germline V and J ends were trimmed by 6 bases and 3 bases, with 15 bases remaining between them. CDR1 and CDR2 from the germline V gene are MNHEY and SVGEGT. CDR3 region: CASSPTGDYYNEQFF. The CDR3 DNA reads as TGTGCCAGCAGCCCGACAGGGGACTACTACAATGAGCAGTTCTTC.

The count of this clone is one. V and J are TRBV12-3 or TRBV12-4 and TRBJ1-5, with D perhaps TRBD1 (5 bases). There are 13 residues in the CDR3. V lost 7 bases, J lost 6 bases, and 13 bases lay in between. The CDR3 loop is CASTRGGSQPQHF. The DNA for the CDR3 is TGTGCCAGCACCCGCGGGGGGAGTCAGCCCCAGCATTTT.

This chain links TRBV9 with TRBJ1-5, with D unclear. The V gene lost 3 bases and the J gene lost 2 bases, with 9 bases spanning the gap. This CDR3 has 14 residues. In germline, CDR1 is SGDLS, CDR2 YYNGEE. CDR3 coding DNA: TGTGCCAGCAGCGAGACAACGGGCAATCAGCCCCAGCATTTT. This gives the protein CASSETTGNQPQHF.

The rearrangement joins TRBV2 to TRBJ2-7; D is possibly TRBD2 (7 bases). Germline V gives CDR1 SNHLY, CDR2 FYNNEI. The V end was cut by 7 bases, the J end by 3 bases, with 19 bases between. The CDR3 runs 15 residues. For the CDR3, the DNA is TGTGCCAGCACTCGAGGGGGAGGGGAGGGCTACGAGCAGTACTTC. Amino acid sequence: CASTRGGGEGYEQYF. Based on the CDR3 plus reference TRBV2 and TRBJ2-7, the full variable domain is EPEVTQTPSHQVTQMGQEVILRCVPISNHLYFYWYRQILGQKVEFLVSFYNNEISEKSEIFDDQFSVERPDGSNFTLKIRSTKLEDSAMYFCASTRGGGEGYEQYFGPGTRLTVT.

This chain connects TRBV15 to TRBJ2-1, with a possible D match to TRBD2 (5 bases). From germline, CDR1 is LNHNV and CDR2 YYDKDF (reference sequence). Trimming took off 8 bases at V and 0 bases at J, with 11 bases between the two ends. The CDR3 spans 14 residues. The CDR3 spells CATGLASSYNEQFF. CDR3 DNA: TGTGCCACCGGACTGGCAAGCTCCTACAATGAGCAGTTCTTC.

V is TRBV9 and J is TRBJ2-2; D unresolved. The CDR3 totals 15 residues. Germline V CDR1 and CDR2: SGDLS, YYNGEE. The ends were cut back, 2 bases at V and 2 bases at J, with 10 bases in the middle. CDR3 protein: CASSVRGSNTGELFF. DNA of the CDR3: TGTGCCAGCAGCGTTCGAGGATCCAACACCGGGGAGCTGTTTTTT. Looking up the rest from reference TRBV9 and TRBJ2-2 gives the full variable domain: DSGVTQTPKHLITATGQRVTLRCSPRSGDLSVYWYQQSLDQGLQFLIQYYNGEERAKGNILERFSAQQFPDLHSELNLSSLELGDSALYFCASSVRGSNTGELFFGEGSRLTVL.

The chain has TRBV5-1 and TRBJ1-2; D is possibly TRBD1 (6 bases). The CDR3 extends over 14 amino acids. Germline-derived CDR1 and CDR2 are SGHRS and YFSETQ. Between the trimmed V and J ends, which lost 0 bases and 5 bases, there was a span of 11 bases. CDR3 coding DNA: TGCGCCAGCAGCTTGGAGCCAGGGGTTTATGGCTACACCTTC. Translated, it gives CASSLEPGVYGYTF.

This rearrangement joins TRBV7-9 to TRBJ1-4; 7 nucleotides agree with TRBD1. The trim removed 2 bases at V and 6 bases at J, leaving 6 bases unmatched. Germline-derived CDR1 and CDR2 are SEHNR and FQNEAQ (reference sequence). The CDR3 consists of 15 residues. CDR3 residues: CASSLTGQEDEKLFF. The CDR3 DNA sequence: TGTGCCAGCAGCTTAACTGGACAGGAGGATGAAAAACTGTTTTTT.

The chain links TRBV19 to TRBJ2-1; TRBD2 matches 8 bases. Germline CDR1 and CDR2: LNHDA and SQIVND (reference sequence). The CDR3 is 15 residues long. Unmatched junction bases numbered 3, after V lost 5 bases and J lost 0 bases. In DNA form, the CDR3 reads TGTGCCAGTAGTTTAGCGGGAAGCTCCTACAATGAGCAGTTCTTC. The encoded protein is CASSLAGSSYNEQFF.

There are a few counts of this clone. The chain uses TRBV4-1 and TRBJ1-1; possible D gene TRBD1, 5 bases. The V end was cut by 6 bases, the J end by 2 bases, with 13 bases between. The germline gives CDR1 MGHRA, CDR2 YSYEKL. The CDR3 runs to 14 residues. Written as DNA, the CDR3 is TGCGCCAGCAGTAGAACGGGGGATAACACTGAAGCTTTCTTT. Its protein product is CASSRTGDNTEAFF.

V is TRBV27 and J is TRBJ1-6; 10 bases agree with TRBD1. Per the germline V gene, CDR1 is MNHEY and CDR2 is SMNVEV (reference sequence). The CDR3 is 15 amino acids. J gave up 7 bases and V 4 bases, and 4 bases lay outside the gene matches. CDR3 in amino acids: CASSSRDRGNSPLHF. The DNA for the CDR3 is TGTGCCAGCAGTTCCCGGGACAGGGGCAATTCACCCCTCCACTTT.

The chain combines TRBV6-5 with TRBJ2-1; TRBD1 might be the D (5 bases). The V end was cut by 6 bases, the J end by 9 bases, with 21 bases between. This CDR3 is built from 15 residues. Germline V gene data show CDR1 as MNHEY and CDR2 as SVGAGI. In nucleotides, the CDR3 is TGTGCCAGCAGCTTACTTGATCAGGGATACGGTGAGCAGTTCTTC. It translates to CASSLLDQGYGEQFF.

On this clone itself: The conserved closing phenylalanine or tryptophan is absent in this CDR3, likely reflecting a read error. The limits of the CDR3 on the DNA are not certain, so only TCRdb's listed CDR3 is given. This sequence joins TRBV6-5 and TRBJ2-3; the table's D call TRBD2 went unverified against the DNA. CDR1 is MNHEY and CDR2 is SVGAGI in the germline V gene. Both ends counted, the CDR3 spans 12 residues. The CDR3 reads CASISTGTSGRT.

This rearrangement joins TRBV7-9 to TRBJ1-2; possible D gene TRBD1, 6 bases. V was pared by 1 base and J by 6 bases, with 15 bases between. Germline values: CDR1 SEHNR, CDR2 FQNEAQ (reference sequence). CDR3 length: 15 residues. For the CDR3, the DNA is TGTGCCAGCAGCTTAGACCCCCAACAGGGAAATGGCTACACCTTC. This gives the protein CASSLDPQQGNGYTF.

The chain carries TRBV19 and TRBJ2-7, with 7 nucleotides matching TRBD1. With V trimmed by 5 bases and J by 0 bases, 4 bases remained unmatched. The germline CDR1 and CDR2 sequences are LNHDA and SQIVND (reference sequence). This CDR3 has 14 amino acids. The CDR3 protein is CASSVGQSSYEQYF. CDR3 in DNA: TGTGCCAGTAGTGTGGGACAGTCCTCCTACGAGCAGTACTTC.

The rearrangement links TRBV30 to TRBJ1-1; D gene uncertain. V gave up 3 bases and J gave up 11 bases, with 19 bases separating them. Looked up from germline, CDR1 is GTSNPN and CDR2 is SVGIG (reference sequence). This CDR3 is 13 amino acids long. The CDR3 loop reads CAWRIPSGLGAFF. The CDR3 DNA reads as TGTGCCTGGAGGATCCCCAGCGGTCTCGGGGCTTTCTTT.

The CDR3 coding sequence is TGTGCCAGCAGCCCCGAACAGGGTTTCGGCGGGGAGCTGTTTTTT. Translating it yields CASSPEQGFGGELFF. The gene calls are TRBV11-2 and TRBJ2-2; perhaps TRBD1 as D (6 bases). CDR3 length: 15 amino acids. From germline, CDR1 is SGHAT and CDR2 FQNNGV. Trimming took 5 bases from V and 7 from J, leaving 17 bases between them.

The rearrangement joins TRBV19 to TRBJ1-2; the match to TRBD1 covers 9 bases. This CDR3 spans 17 amino acids. The germline V gene has CDR1 LNHDA and CDR2 SQIVND (reference sequence). The ends lost 3 bases at V and 8 bases at J; junction bases unmatched: 16. CDR3 DNA: TGTGCCAGTAGTATTGGTCTCTGGCCCGGGACAGGGAAAGGCTACACCTTC. Its protein product is CASSIGLWPGTGKGYTF.

The rearrangement uses TRBV30 and TRBJ2-5; 8 bases agree with TRBD2. The V gene end was trimmed by 6 bases and the J gene end by 4 bases; junction bases not matched to a gene: 7. Germline V lookup: CDR1 GTSNPN, CDR2 SVGIG (reference sequence). This CDR3 is built from 13 residues. Here the CDR3 DNA reads TGTGCCTGCGCTATAGCGGGAACAGAGACCCAGTACTTC. Residues: CACAIAGTETQYF.

This clone was observed a single time. The chain joins TRBV27 to TRBJ2-2, with D perhaps matching TRBD1 (5 bases). Germline V lookup: CDR1 MNHEY, CDR2 SMNVEV (reference sequence). Trimming removed 8 bases at V and 1 base at J, with 20 bases between. The CDR3 length is 17 residues. CDR3 sequence (DNA): TGTGCCAGCTCCCCGAGAACAGGTTATGTGAACACCGGGGAGCTGTTTTTT. Protein product: CASSPRTGYVNTGELFF.

The chain recombines TRBV30 with TRBJ1-4; tentative D call: TRBD1 (5 bases). Per germline, CDR1 GTSNPN and CDR2 SVGIG (reference sequence). The CDR3 covers 14 residues. Deletions cut 3 bases from V and 0 bases from J, with 8 bases between. The DNA of the CDR3 is TGTGCCTGGAGGGGGCGAACAACTAATGAAAAACTGTTTTTT. Protein: CAWRGRTTNEKLFF. The variable domain in full, completed from reference TRBV30 and TRBJ1-4, reads SQTIHQWPATLVQPVGSPLSLECTVEGTSNPNLYWYRQAAGRGLQLLFYSVGIGQISSEVPQNLSASRPQDRQFILSSKKLLLSDSGFYLCAWRGRTTNEKLFFGSGTQLSVL.

CDR3 in DNA: TGCAGCTTTCATGGGGGGTCCTACAATGAGCAGTTCTTC. Amino acid sequence: CSFHGGSYNEQFF. The chain joins TRBV29-1 to TRBJ2-1; a weak D match, TRBD2 (6 bases). This CDR3 is 13 amino acids long. In germline, CDR1 is SQVTM, CDR2 ANQGSEA. With 8 bases removed from V and 1 base from J, the gap between germline ends came to 12 bases.

This clone has a handful of counts. The genes are TRBV19 and TRBJ2-1, with TRBD2 matching over 8 bases. CDR3 length: 15 residues. Germline CDR1 and CDR2: LNHDA and SQIVND (reference sequence). Trimming removed 3 bases from V and 6 bases from J; junction bases left unmatched: 7. The CDR3 is CASSMWREASNEQFF. The CDR3 coding sequence is TGTGCCAGTAGTATGTGGCGGGAGGCCTCCAATGAGCAGTTCTTC.

The rearrangement links TRBV6-5 to TRBJ1-1, with D perhaps matching TRBD1 (6 bases). Germline CDR1 is MNHEY and CDR2 is SVGAGI. The CDR3 is made up of 15 amino acids. Trimming removed 0 bases from V and 11 bases from J, with 19 bases in between. This chain's CDR3 is CASSYSGGLGVKAFF. DNA for the CDR3: TGTGCCAGCAGTTACTCCGGGGGGCTAGGGGTGAAGGCTTTCTTT.

The V and J genes are TRBV27 and TRBJ1-6, with a tentative D call TRBD1 (5 bases). CDR3 length: 12 residues. The V gene's germline CDR1 is MNHEY and CDR2 SMNVEV (reference sequence). The V gene lost 5 bases and the J gene lost 9 bases, with 8 bases spanning the gap. CDR3 protein: CASSLRGSPLHF. CDR3 DNA: TGTGCCAGCAGTCTAAGGGGTTCACCCCTCCACTTT.